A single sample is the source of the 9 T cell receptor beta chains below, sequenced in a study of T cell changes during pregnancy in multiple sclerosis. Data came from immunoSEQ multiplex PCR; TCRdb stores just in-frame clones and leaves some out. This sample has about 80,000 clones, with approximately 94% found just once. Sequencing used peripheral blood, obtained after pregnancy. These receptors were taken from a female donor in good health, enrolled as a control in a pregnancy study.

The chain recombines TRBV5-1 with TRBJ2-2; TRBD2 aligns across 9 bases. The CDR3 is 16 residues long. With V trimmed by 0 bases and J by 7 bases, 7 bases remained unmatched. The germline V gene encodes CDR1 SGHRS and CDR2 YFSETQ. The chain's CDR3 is CASSLGPGLAIGELFF. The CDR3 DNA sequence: TGCGCCAGCAGCTTGGGGCCGGGACTAGCAATCGGGGAGCTGTTTTTT.

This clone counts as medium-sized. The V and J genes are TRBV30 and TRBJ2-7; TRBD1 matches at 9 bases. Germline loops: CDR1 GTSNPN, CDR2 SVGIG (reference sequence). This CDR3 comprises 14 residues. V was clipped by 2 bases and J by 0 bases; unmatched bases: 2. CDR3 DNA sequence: TGTGCCTGGAGTTGGGGACAGGGCTCCTACGAGCAGTACTTC. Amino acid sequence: CAWSWGQGSYEQYF.

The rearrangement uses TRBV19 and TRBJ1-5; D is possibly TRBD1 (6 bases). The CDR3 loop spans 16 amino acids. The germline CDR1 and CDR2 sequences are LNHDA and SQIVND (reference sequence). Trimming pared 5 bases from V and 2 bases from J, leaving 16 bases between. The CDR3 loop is CASSARWDMGNQPQHF. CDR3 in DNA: TGTGCCAGTAGTGCCCGATGGGACATGGGCAATCAGCCCCAGCATTTT.

The CDR3 reads CASRDVPTRWAPDTQYF. In DNA form, the CDR3 reads TGTGCCAGCAGGGACGTACCGACTAGGTGGGCCCCAGATACGCAGTATTTT. This chain connects TRBV27 to TRBJ2-3; maybe TRBD2 (6 bases). This CDR3 has 17 amino acids. Germline CDR1 is MNHEY and CDR2 is SMNVEV (reference sequence). V was pared by 6 bases and J by 4 bases, with 23 bases between.

For the CDR3, the DNA is TGTGCCAGCAGTCCACAGGTCCGAAACTATGGCTACACCTTC. Amino acids: CASSPQVRNYGYTF. The V call is TRBV6-1, the J call TRBJ1-2; perhaps TRBD1 as D (5 bases). Trimming removed 5 bases from V and 2 bases from J, with 12 bases in between. This CDR3 comprises 14 residues. Germline CDR1 MNHNS, CDR2 SASEGT.

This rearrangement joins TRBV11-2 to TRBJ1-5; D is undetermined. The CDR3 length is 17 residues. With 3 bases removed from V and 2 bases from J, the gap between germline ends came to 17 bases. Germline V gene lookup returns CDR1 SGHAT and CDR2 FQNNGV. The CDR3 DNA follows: TGTGCCAGCAGCTTGAGCGGCGCTACGAGGGGCAATCAGCCCCAGCATTTT. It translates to CASSLSGATRGNQPQHF.

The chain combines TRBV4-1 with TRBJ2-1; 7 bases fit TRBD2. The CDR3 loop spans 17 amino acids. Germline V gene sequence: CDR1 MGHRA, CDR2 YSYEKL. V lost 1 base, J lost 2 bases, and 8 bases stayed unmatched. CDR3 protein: CASSQGRAGKAYNEQFF. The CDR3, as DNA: TGCGCCAGCAGCCAAGGGCGAGCGGGGAAGGCCTACAATGAGCAGTTCTTC.

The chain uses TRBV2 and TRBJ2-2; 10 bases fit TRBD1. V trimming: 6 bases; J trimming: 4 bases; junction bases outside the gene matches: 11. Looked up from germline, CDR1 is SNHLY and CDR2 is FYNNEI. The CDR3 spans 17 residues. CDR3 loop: CASRETPGQGFTGELFF. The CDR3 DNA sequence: TGTGCCAGCAGAGAAACACCGGGACAGGGGTTCACCGGGGAGCTGTTTTTT.

Here the CDR3 DNA reads TGCGCCAGCAGCCAAGATTGGGCAGACGAGACCCAGTACTTC. Its protein is CASSQDWADETQYF. The V call is TRBV4-1, the J call TRBJ2-5; no reliable D call. Trimming left V 0 bases short and J 5 bases short, with 10 bases between. This CDR3 region has 14 residues. The germline gives CDR1 MGHRA, CDR2 YSYEKL.